Below are 22 T cell receptor beta chains sequenced from a single sample in a study of T cell repertoires in cytomegalovirus infection. TCRdb analysed the reads with MiXCR anew, one entry per CDR3 protein. The sample yields about 920,000 distinct CDR3 sequences, 30% to 40% seen once. What these receptors recognize is not known. The sequencing used cultured CD8+ T cells from PBMCs, collected from culture after CMV antigen stimulation. The receptors shown here come from a human donor in good health (CMV status not recorded). Some clones in this sample may be carry-over from other donors' samples.

There are many counts of this clonotype. V and J are TRBV7-9 and TRBJ2-4, with TRBD2 matching 8 bases. CDR3 length equals 16 residues. Germline V CDR1 and CDR2: SEHNR, FQNEAQ (reference sequence). The junction had 7 bases not matched to a gene; V was cut back by 2 bases and J by 4 bases. The CDR3: CASSLLAGTNKNIQYF. CDR3 sequence (DNA): TGTGCCAGCAGCTTATTAGCGGGGACGAATAAAAACATTCAGTACTTC.

The chain carries TRBV6-2 or TRBV6-3 and TRBJ2-1; the match to TRBD2 covers 7 bases. The junction had 7 bases not matched to a gene; V was cut back by 5 bases and J by 6 bases. The CDR3 totals 14 residues. Germline CDR1 reads MNHEY; CDR2 reads SVGEGT. CDR3 in DNA: TGTGCCAGCAGTAGTAGCCCGGGGGGCAATGAGCAGTTCTTC. This gives the protein CASSSSPGGNEQFF.

The chain uses TRBV28 and TRBJ1-1; 8 bases map to TRBD1. Germline values: CDR1 MDHEN, CDR2 SYDVKM. The V gene end was trimmed by 4 bases and the J gene end by 0 bases; junction bases not matched to a gene: 4. The CDR3 length is 15 residues. CDR3 amino acids: CASSSRGRMNTEAFF. CDR3 nucleotide sequence: TGTGCCAGCAGTTCCAGGGGGCGAATGAACACTGAAGCTTTCTTT.

This clonotype was observed a single time. The chain employs TRBV27 and TRBJ1-1, with D perhaps TRBD1 (5 bases). The CDR3 has 15 amino acids. The germline V gene has CDR1 MNHEY and CDR2 SMNVEV (reference sequence). V was pared by 4 bases and J by 11 bases, with 23 bases between. CDR3 region: CASSSTGLGREKAFF. DNA of the CDR3: TGTGCCAGCAGTTCAACGGGACTCGGAAGGGAGAAGGCTTTCTTT.

Comment on this clonotype: A clone one base away is much larger, so this may be a read error. The V call is TRBV7-6, the J call TRBJ1-5, with D unclear. Germline values: CDR1 SGHVS, CDR2 FNYEAQ. The CDR3 spans 13 residues. The CDR3 is CVSSLGTYQPQHF. The CDR3 DNA reads as TGTGTCAGCAGCTTAGGTACTTATCAGCCCCAGCATTTT.

This clonotype was counted between two and nine times. J is TRBJ2-1 and V is TRBV4-1; 12 nucleotides align to TRBD1. This CDR3 spans 15 amino acids. The ends lost 1 base at V and 12 bases at J; junction bases unmatched: 7. Germline V gene data show CDR1 as MGHRA and CDR2 as YSYEKL. The CDR3 DNA is TGCGCCAGCAGCCAAGCCGGGACAGGGGGCCCCTGGCAGTTCTTC. This sequence encodes CASSQAGTGGPWQFF.

V usage is TRBV19 and J usage is TRBJ2-2; 9 bases align to TRBD2. V trimming: 6 bases; J trimming: 4 bases; junction bases outside the gene matches: 15. The CDR3 loop spans 18 amino acids. From germline, CDR1 is LNHDA and CDR2 SQIVND (reference sequence). CDR3 amino acids: CASSSGTSYIPSTGELFF. CDR3 nucleotides: TGTGCCAGTAGCTCGGGGACTAGCTATATCCCGTCCACCGGGGAGCTGTTTTTT.

Only a few counts were recorded for this clonotype. J is TRBJ2-2 and V is TRBV29-1; the match to TRBD2 covers 7 bases. The CDR3 has 12 amino acids. Germline V gives CDR1 SQVTM, CDR2 ANQGSEA. The V gene end was trimmed by 7 bases and the J gene end by 7 bases; junction bases not matched to a gene: 6. CDR3 amino acids: CSAPGGHGELFF. The CDR3, as DNA: TGCAGCGCCCCGGGGGGTCACGGGGAGCTGTTTTTT.

The chain uses TRBV7-9 and TRBJ2-5; D possibly corresponds to TRBD2 (6 bases). The CDR3 is made up of 15 amino acids. Germline CDR1 and CDR2: SEHNR and FQNEAQ (reference sequence). V lost 3 bases to trimming and J lost 5 bases, with 16 bases between them. The CDR3 DNA sequence: TGTGCCAGCAGCTTTTTCGTTGGGGGGATGGAGACCCAGTACTTC. Translated: CASSFFVGGMETQYF.

This clonotype was counted many times. This chain uses TRBV7-2 with TRBJ2-3; 8 nucleotides align to TRBD2. CDR3 length: 15 amino acids. Germline V gene lookup returns CDR1 SGHTA and CDR2 FQGNSA. V was clipped by 4 bases and J by 0 bases; unmatched bases: 3. The CDR3 DNA reads TGTGCCAGCAGCTCGGGGGGGACTAGCACAGATACGCAGTATTTT. It yields the protein CASSSGGTSTDTQYF.

This chain joins TRBV6-1 and TRBJ2-2; 9 nucleotides align to TRBD2. The CDR3 is 18 residues long. V lost 2 bases to trimming and J lost 4 bases; unmatched junction nucleotides: 11. The germline CDR1 and CDR2 sequences are MNHNS and SASEGT. In DNA form, the CDR3 reads TGTGCCAGCAGTGAATGGGGTGCGACTAGCGGTGGCACCGGGGAGCTGTTTTTT. Translated: CASSEWGATSGGTGELFF.

CDR3 in amino acids: CASSLRGTGFYEQYV. The CDR3 bases are TGTGCCAGCAGTTTGAGAGGGACTGGTTTCTACGAGCAGTACGTC. The rearrangement links TRBV27 to TRBJ2-7; possible D gene TRBD2, 6 bases. Trimming removed 3 bases from V and 3 bases from J, with 15 bases in between. Germline loops: CDR1 MNHEY, CDR2 SMNVEV (reference sequence). CDR3 length: 15 residues.

CDR3 in amino acids: CASSGRGGDTGELFF. The CDR3 coding sequence is TGTGCCAGCAGTGGCAGGGGAGGGGACACCGGGGAGCTGTTTTTT. The rearrangement uses TRBV6-1 and TRBJ2-2; perhaps TRBD2 as D (7 bases). The CDR3 spans 15 residues. The V end was cut by 4 bases, the J end by 3 bases, with 12 bases between. Germline CDR1 MNHNS, CDR2 SASEGT.

V and J are TRBV10-3 and TRBJ2-1; a weak D match, TRBD2 (7 bases). V was cut by 2 bases and J by 5 bases, with 16 bases left in between. Germline CDR1 ENHRY, CDR2 SYGVKD. This CDR3 is built from 16 residues. The CDR3 region is CAISEEGGGLDNEQFF. As DNA, the CDR3 is TGTGCCATCAGTGAGGAGGGGGGGGGGCTCGACAATGAGCAGTTCTTC.

The chain combines TRBV14 with TRBJ2-1, with 11 bases identical to TRBD1. V lost 4 bases, J lost 8 bases, and 10 bases stayed unmatched. Germline values: CDR1 SGHDN, CDR2 FVKESK. The length of the CDR3 is 16 residues. CDR3 loop: CASSPHIPGQGDEQFF. Written as DNA, the CDR3 is TGTGCCAGCAGCCCTCATATTCCGGGACAGGGGGATGAGCAGTTCTTC.

The chain recombines TRBV27 with TRBJ2-7; 12 nucleotides agree with TRBD2. V dropped 5 bases and J dropped 0; count of bases not matched to a gene: 5. This CDR3 comprises 16 residues. The germline V gene encodes CDR1 MNHEY and CDR2 SMNVEV (reference sequence). The CDR3 here is CASSVTSGGSSYEQYF. The DNA for the CDR3 is TGTGCCAGCAGTGTTACTAGCGGGGGGAGCTCCTACGAGCAGTACTTC.

Only a few counts were recorded for this clonotype. This chain links TRBV19 with TRBJ2-1; D unclear. Germline V gene lookup returns CDR1 LNHDA and CDR2 SQIVND (reference sequence). V dropped 8 bases and J dropped 0 bases, with 17 bases sitting between them. The CDR3 has 16 residues. DNA of the CDR3: TGTGCCAGTGCCCCGACCTCAAGGGCCTCCTACAATGAGCAGTTCTTC. Translating gives CASAPTSRASYNEQFF.

As DNA, the CDR3 is TGTGCCAGCAACCGGGACAGGGGGCAGGACACTGAAGCTTTCTTT. It encodes CASNRDRGQDTEAFF. The V call is TRBV28, the J call TRBJ1-1; 12 bases agree with TRBD1. Germline V CDR1 and CDR2: MDHEN, SYDVKM. This CDR3 has 15 residues. With 7 bases clipped from V and 3 bases from J, the junction kept 6 bases outside the gene matches.

This clonotype was detected ten times or more. This chain joins TRBV7-6 and TRBJ1-2, with 11 bases that match TRBD1. The J segment lost 6 bases and the V segment lost 5 bases, leaving 8 bases of the junction unmatched. This CDR3 contains 15 residues. Germline CDR1 SGHVS, CDR2 FNYEAQ. CDR3 protein: CASSQRTGGTDGYTF. DNA of the CDR3: TGTGCCAGCAGCCAGAGGACAGGGGGCACGGATGGCTACACCTTC.

The chain combines TRBV12-5 with TRBJ2-7; the D gene is possibly TRBD2 (7 bases). Germline loops: CDR1 LGHNT, CDR2 FRNRAP. The CDR3 runs 14 residues. The V and J ends lost 7 bases and 4 bases respectively, with 17 bases between them. CDR3 in amino acids: CASALGGPPYEQYF. Written as DNA, the CDR3 is TGTGCTAGTGCCTTGGGGGGGCCACCTTACGAGCAGTACTTC.

As to this clonotype: A much larger clone differs by one base, so this may be a read error. The chain uses TRBV7-6 and TRBJ2-3, with D possibly matching TRBD2 (6 bases). The germline V gene has CDR1 SGHVS and CDR2 FNYEAQ. This CDR3 region has 15 residues. The V end was cut by 2 bases, the J end by 2 bases, with 11 bases between. The CDR3 spells CASSLRGEDTDTQYF. The DNA for the CDR3 is TGTGCCAGCAGCTTACGCGGGGAGGACACAGATACGCAGTATTTT.

This chain connects TRBV2 to TRBJ2-5; D not resolved. The CDR3 length is 14 residues. V lost 4 bases to trimming and J lost 0 bases, with 9 bases between them. Germline CDR1 reads SNHLY; CDR2 reads FYNNEI. The CDR3 loop is CASSVWLDQETQYF. The CDR3 DNA is TGTGCCAGCAGTGTGTGGCTAGACCAAGAGACCCAGTACTTC.